This T cell receptor (beta chain) was profiled in a study of T cell repertoires in cytomegalovirus infection. Note on this clonotype: Antigen specificity is unknown.

TCRdb re-derived calls from the reads in MiXCR, one entry per CDR3 protein. The data contain around 71,000 distinct CDR3 sequences, approximately 22% of them seen just once; the ten biggest clones take up about 66%. Germline V gene data show CDR1 as KGHDR and CDR2 as SFDVKD. This CDR3 contains 13 residues. Trimming left V 0 bases short and J 5 bases short, with 3 bases between. The rearrangement uses TRBV24-1 and TRBJ2-2; unclear D gene. The TCR sequence derives from a human donor in good health (CMV status not recorded). Some clones in this sample may be carry-over from other donors' samples. This sample comprised CD8+ T cells from cultured PBMCs, obtained from culture after CMV antigen stimulation. Here the CDR3 DNA reads TGTGCCACCAGTGATTTGCGTACCGGGGAGCTGTTTTTT. Amino acid sequence: CATSDLRTGELFF.